Listed here is a single TCR beta chain. Its antigen remains unidentified. The donors belonged to the roughly 130-subject validation cohort, separate from the roughly 700-subject first cohort. Looked up from germline, CDR1 is SGHVS and CDR2 is FNYEAQ. The ends were cut back, 1 base at V and 0 bases at J, with 19 bases in the middle. The CDR3 totals 20 residues. This entry is derived from a study of cytomegalovirus exposure and HLA in healthy donors. The study's findings and limits: Subsequent analysis found a tendency for first-cohort TCR clusters to co-occur within the 120 or so validation repertoires. In vitro checks showed that a few CMV-associated chains really do target CMV antigens. Cytomegalovirus association was listed for 150 to 200 TCR beta chains.

Produced via immunoSEQ multiplex PCR; TCRdb's table is partial and in-frame only. The sample lists 150,000 to 180,000 clones; roughly 86% were seen once. The sample consisted of PBMCs. The chain has TRBV7-6 and TRBJ1-6; tentatively, D is TRBD1 (6 bases). The origin of this receptor is a human donor in good health. CDR3: CASSLGTDRTSSSYNSPLHF. The CDR3 DNA reads TGTGCCAGCAGCTTAGGGACGGACAGAACCAGTAGCTCCTATAATTCACCCCTCCACTTT.